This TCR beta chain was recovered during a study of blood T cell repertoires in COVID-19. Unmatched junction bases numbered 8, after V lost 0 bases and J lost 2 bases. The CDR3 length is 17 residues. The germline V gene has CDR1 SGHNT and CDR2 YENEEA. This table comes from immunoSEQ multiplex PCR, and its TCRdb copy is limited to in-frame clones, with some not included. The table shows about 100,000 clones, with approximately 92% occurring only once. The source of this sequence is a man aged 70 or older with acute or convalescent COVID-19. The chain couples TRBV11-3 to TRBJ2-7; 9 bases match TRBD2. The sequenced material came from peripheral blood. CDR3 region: CASSLDSRLADPYEQYF. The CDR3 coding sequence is TGTGCCAGCAGCTTAGATTCAAGACTAGCGGACCCCTACGAGCAGTACTTC.